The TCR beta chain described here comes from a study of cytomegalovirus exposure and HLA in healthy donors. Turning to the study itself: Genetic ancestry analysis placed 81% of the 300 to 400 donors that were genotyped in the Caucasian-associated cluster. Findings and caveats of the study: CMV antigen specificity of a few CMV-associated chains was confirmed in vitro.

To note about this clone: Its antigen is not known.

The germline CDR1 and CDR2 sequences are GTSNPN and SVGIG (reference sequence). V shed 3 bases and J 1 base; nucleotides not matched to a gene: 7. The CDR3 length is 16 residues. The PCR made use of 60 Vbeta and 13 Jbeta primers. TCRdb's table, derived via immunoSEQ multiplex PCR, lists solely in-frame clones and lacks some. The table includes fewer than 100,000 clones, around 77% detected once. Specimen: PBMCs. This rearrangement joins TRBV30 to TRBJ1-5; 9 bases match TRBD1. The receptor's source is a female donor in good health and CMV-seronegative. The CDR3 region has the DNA TGTGCCTGGAGAAGACAGGGGGAAGGAAGCAATCAGCCCCAGCATTTT. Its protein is CAWRRQGEGSNQPQHF. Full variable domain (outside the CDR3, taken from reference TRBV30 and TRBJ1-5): SQTIHQWPATLVQPVGSPLSLECTVEGTSNPNLYWYRQAAGRGLQLLFYSVGIGQISSEVPQNLSASRPQDRQFILSSKKLLLSDSGFYLCAWRRQGEGSNQPQHFGDGTRLSIL.